This T cell receptor beta chain was captured in a study of cytomegalovirus exposure and HLA in healthy donors listed by TCRdb under 2017. Turning to the overall study: In an earlier analysis of some 610 of the donors, roughly 300 Gb of sequence data and 120 million or so unique TCR beta sequences from 180 million or so T cells were reported. Approximately 310 gigabases of sequencing data and tens of millions of unique TCR sequences were included in an early release covering about 700 HLA-typed donors. Among the roughly 400 genotyped donors, under 90% belonged to the genetic ancestry cluster associated with self-reported Caucasian donors. The study was designed to test whether signatures of past pathogen exposure could be identified by cataloging public T cell receptors. The study profiled the T cell repertoires of under 850 subjects by immunosequencing and related them to cytomegalovirus serostatus. Along with the approximately 700-subject first cohort, a separate validation cohort of over a hundred different subjects was used. High-throughput TCR immunosequencing, statistical association of individual TCRs with disease status, and machine learning were combined to predict cytomegalovirus infection status. In a later analysis, previously published TCR beta repertoires from several hundred donors were re-analyzed and high-resolution HLA genotyping was added so that TCR occurrence patterns could be studied. Rather than drawing on any new phenotypic data, the later analysis identified candidate immune exposures from TCR beta sequences and the way those sequences occurred across donors. To decide whether each TCR beta V gene segment behaved as functional or pseudogenic, an earlier analysis of fewer than 750 of the donors relied on high-throughput TCR beta sequencing. Donor age, sex, ethnicity and CMV serostatus were collected together with the repertoire data. A later genetic analysis took genome-wide SNP genotypes for about three fifths of the roughly 700 donors and used that subset as a discovery cohort. All discovery cohort repertoires had been generated on a single sequencing platform. HLA typing included class I and class II loci at four-digit resolution. The number of typed donors differed by locus: roughly 629-640 for A, B, C, DRB1 and DQB1; 522 for DQA1; fewer than 610 for DPA1; and about 450 for DPB1. Five DR-DQ haplotypes were handled as single units for association and clustering, since linkage in the cohort was strong. Among 300 to 500 genotyped donors of the cohort, an average of approximately 220,000 unique TCR beta nucleotide sequences was sequenced per donor, of which roughly 18% were non-productive.

Trimming removed 8 bases from V and 8 bases from J; the gene matches leave 8 bases unexplained. In the germline V gene (reference sequence), CDR1 corresponds to LNHDA and CDR2 to SQIVND. The CDR3 covers 12 residues, taking in both the cysteine and the phenylalanine. The sequence is cut down to CDR3 DNA, 36 bases in frame from base 1. The protocol used for the library was the immunoSEQ multiplex PCR assay. A mixture of 60 forward primers for TCR Vbeta segments and 13 reverse primers for TCR Jbeta segments was used in the multiplex PCR. A multiplex PCR assay on genomic DNA amplified the CDR3 region of rearranged TCR beta genes. The amplified TCR beta libraries were sequenced on the Illumina HiSeq System as 87-base-pair reads. The authors processed their data as follows. A later analysis counted some 74 million unique TCR beta chains across the 650 to 700 repertoires, and roughly 9.9 million of these chains were shared by at least two donors. Raw reads were error-corrected and collapsed into unique sequences by a nearest-neighbor algorithm in which closely related sequences were merged to remove PCR and sequencing errors. CDR3 sequences were aligned to IMGT reference sequences to assign V, D and J gene segments. For a sequence to be retained, a match of at least six nucleotides to both a V gene segment and a J gene segment was required. Rearrangements were classified as productive when the CDR3 lacked stop codons and remained in frame with V and J, and all other rearrangements were classified as non-productive. Following IMGT convention, CDR3 was defined as the stretch from the second conserved V-encoded cysteine to the conserved J-encoded phenylalanine. In an earlier analysis of roughly 580 of the donors, sequences lacking an unambiguous match to a single V gene segment were excluded. In an earlier analysis of 587 of the donors, a V segment was called functional when productive rearrangements were above 56.7%, and segregating when the standard deviation between donors exceeded 5%. A statistical classification framework was built for diagnosing cytomegalovirus status from the catalog of TCR beta chain sequences. V and J gene assignment, in a later analysis, came from comparing TCR nucleotide sequences with IMGT/GENE-DB human TR gene sequences. The TCRdist pipeline was used in a later analysis to assign CDR3 sequences and most-parsimonious VDJ recombination scenarios. In a later analysis, each TCR beta chain was defined by its CDR3 amino acid sequence together with its V-gene family, and reads without a unique V-gene family were excluded. To address suspected cross-contamination and a sequencing artifact, a later analysis removed roughly 640 highly shared, low-generation-probability nucleotide sequences. In a later analysis, a clonal expansion index for each public chain was calculated from normalized within-repertoire ranks of inferred template counts. In a later analysis, generation probabilities were computed using a VDJ recombination model fitted to out-of-frame rearrangements, and the results were checked against IGoR. A later analysis scored TCR-TCR, TCR-HLA and TCR-CMV co-occurrence with hypergeometric tests, applying a repertoire-size bias correction to TCR pairs. A later analysis estimated false discovery rates by permuting HLA or CMV assignments 20 times. In a later analysis, co-occurring TCRs were grouped with DBSCAN, and TCRdist sequence similarity was added when clustering was performed within HLA-allele-positive subsets. For co-occurrence clustering, repertoires with fewer than 30,000 or more than 120,000 public chains were excluded, along with 4 to 6 repertoires with anomalous nucleotide sharing. TCRdb took this table from immuneACCESS and kept in-frame rearrangements with V and J called. Such tables lack part of the clones; where checked against another copy, unresolved V genes explain under half of the gap, and the rest is unexplained. The V and J calls and the clone size are those of that table, but D and trimming were determined from the DNA. Per the sample table, the count is about 140,000 clones. The leading ten clones occupy less than 3.5% of the sample.

The cohort consisted of fewer than 700 healthy bone marrow donors. At the time of sampling, all cohort members were nominally healthy, though unrecorded immune exposures were likely present. The donor tested CMV seronegative, placing the donor among the 352 seronegative members of the cohort. A peripheral blood sample was provided by each donor, and peripheral blood mononuclear cells were used for TCR beta sequencing. Genomic DNA extraction from the blood cell samples was performed with the Qiagen DNeasy Blood Extraction Kit. Notes on this clone: No antigen is known for it.

The research as a whole found: Some IMGT-functional V segments, including TRBV6-2 and TRBV6-3, could not be distinguished by the 87-base-pair reads and were therefore excluded. Sequencing depth was assumed to be roughly uniform across donors in the presence/absence analyses, though that assumption may not hold. In vitro tests confirmed that a few of the cytomegalovirus-associated TCR beta chains recognize cytomegalovirus antigens. A later analysis found that TCR association rates varied across HLA loci, with DRB1 alleles showing the most associated TCRs and HLA-C alleles the fewest. A further reported finding was that TCR beta sequences accurately predicted the HLA-A and HLA-B alleles for most subjects in the first cohort. When HLA alleles, especially DR and DQ, strongly co-occurred, TCR associations were difficult to assign to individual alleles. In a later analysis, several top co-occurrence clusters were reported to appear linked to parvovirus B19, influenza, CMV and Epstein-Barr virus. In a later analysis, HLA-associated TCR beta chains were found to be more clonally expanded and to have lower generation probabilities than equally common non-associated chains. Because counts were too low, around 17 rarely observed V segments, including chromosome 9 orphons, were left out of the earlier analysis of 500 to 650 of the donors. The sequencing pipeline was judged likely to have produced a cluster of highly shared sequence variants as a technical artifact. In an earlier analysis of about 600 of the donors, most TCR beta V segments appeared in productive rearrangements about 90% or about 30% of the time, broadly matching IMGT annotations. While some public TCRs were present in many individuals, most TCR sequences turned up only very rarely across donors. In a later analysis, some 18,000 TCR beta sequences were associated with specific HLA alleles at a false discovery rate of 0.05. According to a later analysis, most CMV-associated TCR beta chains appeared to be HLA-restricted, and the HLA associations seemed to be driven largely by CMV exposure. An association between a missense DCLRE1C variant and V-gene and J-gene trimming of TCR beta chains was found in a later genetic analysis and replicated in an independent cohort. Because HLA typing was missing for some donors at each locus, association tests included only the typed subset. In this cohort, only TCR beta chains were sequenced, and detectable features were limited by the absence of alpha or paired-chain data. Immune exposure information for the cohort was limited to CMV serostatus. A total of fewer than 200 TCR beta chains were listed by the study as associated with cytomegalovirus. According to the authors, the approach could potentially be generalized to other disease states and immunological phenotypes. The classifier was reported to diagnose cytomegalovirus status with high specificity and sensitivity in both the original and validation cohorts. According to a later genetic analysis, donors in an Asian-associated ancestry cluster had fewer N-insertions in productive TCRs than the roughly 700-donor mean. Correlated functional status among segregating V segments might reflect linkage disequilibrium, but an unknown experimental factor could not be ruled out.

The material sequenced was PBMCs. This clonotype was obtained from a man aged 40-49 years in good health and CMV-seronegative. The rearranged segments are TRBV19 and TRBJ1-2; 7 of the junction bases match TRBD1. The CDR3 reads CASALTGRGYTF. The DNA sequence reads TGTGCCAGTGCTCTGACAGGGAGAGGCTACACCTTC.